This T cell receptor (beta chain) emerged from a study of type 1 regulatory T cells. Study background: An in vitro protocol generated T-allo10, a Tr1-enriched, alloantigen-specific CD4 T cell product.

Regarding this clonotype: Its specificity is not known.

The trim removed 10 bases at V and 4 bases at J, leaving 17 bases unmatched. CDR3 length equals 17 residues. Germline assignment: CDR1 SGDLS and CDR2 YYNGEE. TCRdb reprocessed the reads via MiXCR and lists one record per CDR3 protein. The top ten clones hold less than 15% of a sample with tens of thousands of distinct CDR3 sequences, just under 75% of them seen once. The graft donor-derived T-allo10 cells reportedly recognize host alloantigens, are anergic, and suppress alloantigen-specifically. The chain joins TRBV9 to TRBJ2-1, with TRBD2 matching 10 bases. This TCR was recovered from a human donor in good health. The specimen sequenced was cultured T cells, either the whole culture or a sorted T cell fraction (not recorded which). Subset described: Tr1-enriched cell product generated in vitro against host alloantigens. The CDR3 coding sequence is TGTGCCTGGCAGGTCTTACAAATAGCGGGGGGATACAATGAGCAGTTCTTC. It is translated as CAWQVLQIAGGYNEQFF.